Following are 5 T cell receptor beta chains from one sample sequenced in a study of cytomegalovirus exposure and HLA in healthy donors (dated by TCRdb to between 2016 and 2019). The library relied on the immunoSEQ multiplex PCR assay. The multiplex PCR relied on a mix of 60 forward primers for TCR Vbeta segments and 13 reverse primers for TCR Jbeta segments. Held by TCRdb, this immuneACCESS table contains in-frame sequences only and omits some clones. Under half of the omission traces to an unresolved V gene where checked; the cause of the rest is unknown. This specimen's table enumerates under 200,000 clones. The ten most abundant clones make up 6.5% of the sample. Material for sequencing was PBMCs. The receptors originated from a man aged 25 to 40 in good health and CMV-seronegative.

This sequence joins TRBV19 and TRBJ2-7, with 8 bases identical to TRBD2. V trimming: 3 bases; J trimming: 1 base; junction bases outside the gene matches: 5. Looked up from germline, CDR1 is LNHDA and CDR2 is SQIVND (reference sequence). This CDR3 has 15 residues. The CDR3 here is CASSMGSGSSYEQYF. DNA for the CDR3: TGTGCCAGTAGTATGGGGAGCGGGAGTTCCTACGAGCAGTACTTC.

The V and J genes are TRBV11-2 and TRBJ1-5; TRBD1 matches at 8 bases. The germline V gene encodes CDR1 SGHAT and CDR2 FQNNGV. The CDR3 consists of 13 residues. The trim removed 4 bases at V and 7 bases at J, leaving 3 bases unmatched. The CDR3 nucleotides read TGTGCCAGCAGCTCAGGGGGCCGGCAGCCCCAGCATTTT. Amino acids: CASSSGGRQPQHF.

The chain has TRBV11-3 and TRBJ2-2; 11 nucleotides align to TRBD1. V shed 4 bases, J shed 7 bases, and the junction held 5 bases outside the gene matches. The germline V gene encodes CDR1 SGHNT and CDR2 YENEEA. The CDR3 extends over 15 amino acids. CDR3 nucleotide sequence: TGTGCCAGCAGCTGGACAGGGGGCGACGGCGGGGAGCTGTTTTTT. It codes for CASSWTGGDGGELFF.

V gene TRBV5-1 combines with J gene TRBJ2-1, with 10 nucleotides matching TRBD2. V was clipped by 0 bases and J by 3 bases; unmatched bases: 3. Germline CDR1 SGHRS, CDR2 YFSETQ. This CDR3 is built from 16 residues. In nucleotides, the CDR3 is TGCGCCAGCAGCTTGGCTACTAGCGGGGACTACAATGAGCAGTTCTTC. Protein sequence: CASSLATSGDYNEQFF.

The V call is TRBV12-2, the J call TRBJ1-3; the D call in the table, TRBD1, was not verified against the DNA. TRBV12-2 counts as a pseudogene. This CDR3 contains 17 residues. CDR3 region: CASRLGGGEGSGNTIYF. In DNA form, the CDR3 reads TGTGCAAGTCGCTTAGGAGGGGGTGAGGGTTCAGGAAACACCATATATTTT.